Described below is a single T cell receptor beta chain sequence and its context. Its antigen is unidentified. The sample belongs to a study of cytomegalovirus exposure and HLA in healthy donors. Study-wide results and limits: The productive fraction for most TCR beta V segments was about 87% or about 30% in an earlier analysis. The classifier reportedly diagnosed cytomegalovirus status with high specificity and sensitivity.

V lost 5 bases and J lost 7, with 20 bases in between. CDR1 and CDR2 (germline): LNHDA, SQIVND (reference sequence). This CDR3 spans 15 amino acids. In the PCR, 60 Vbeta and 13 Jbeta primers were used. Repertoires were generated with immunoSEQ multiplex PCR, while TCRdb's copy carries only in-frame clones and drops some. The table lists about 170,000 clones, roughly 80% of them singletons, with 2% to 2.5% in the top ten. The source of this sequence is a male donor in good health and CMV-seronegative. Sequencing was done on a sample of PBMCs. The J gene is TRBJ1-2, the V gene TRBV19, with TRBD1 as a possible D gene (6 bases). Here the CDR3 DNA reads TGTGCCAGTAGTTCTCTAGGACAGCCAGGATCTGGCTACACCTTC. As protein: CASSSLGQPGSGYTF. The complete variable domain, with remaining parts taken from reference TRBV19 and TRBJ1-2, reads DGGITQSPKYLFRKEGQNVTLSCEQNLNHDAMYWYRQDPGQGLRLIYYSQIVNDFQKGDIAEGYSVSREKKESFPLTVTSAQKNPTAFYLCASSSLGQPGSGYTFGSGTRLTVV.